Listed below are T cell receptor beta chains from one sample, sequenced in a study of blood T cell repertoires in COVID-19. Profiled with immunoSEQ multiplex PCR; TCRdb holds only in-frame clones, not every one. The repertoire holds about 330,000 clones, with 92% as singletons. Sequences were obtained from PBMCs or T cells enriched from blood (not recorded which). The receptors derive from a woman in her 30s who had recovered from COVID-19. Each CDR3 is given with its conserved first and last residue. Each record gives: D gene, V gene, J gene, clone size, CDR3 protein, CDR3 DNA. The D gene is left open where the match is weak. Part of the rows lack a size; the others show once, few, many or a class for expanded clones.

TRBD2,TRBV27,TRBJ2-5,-,CASSFYREGPPLEETQYF,TGTGCCAGCAGTTTCTACCGGGAGGGCCCTCCGCTTGAGGAGACCCAGTACTTC
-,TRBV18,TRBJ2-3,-,CASSPMDRDTQYF,TGTGCCAGCTCACCTATGGACAGAGATACGCAGTATTTT
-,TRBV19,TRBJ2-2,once,CASSSANTGFTGELFF,TGTGCCAGTAGTTCGGCTAACACAGGGTTCACCGGGGAGCTGTTTTTT
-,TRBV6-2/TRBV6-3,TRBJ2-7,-,CASSPTGEPYEQYF,TGTGCCAGCAGCCCTACCGGGGAGCCCTACGAGCAGTACTTC
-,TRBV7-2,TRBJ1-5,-,CAISQVGLNQPQHF,TGTGCCATCTCTCAGGTGGGTTTGAATCAGCCCCAGCATTTT
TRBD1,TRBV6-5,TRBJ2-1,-,CASSSGTGDEQFF,TGTGCCAGCAGTTCCGGGACAGGGGATGAGCAGTTCTTC
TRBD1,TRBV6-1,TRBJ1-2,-,CASSEYRGPDGYTF,TGTGCCAGCAGTGAATACAGGGGACCCGATGGCTACACCTTC
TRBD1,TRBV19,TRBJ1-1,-,CASTGQGRTEAFF,TGTGCCAGTACCGGACAGGGGAGAACTGAAGCTTTCTTT
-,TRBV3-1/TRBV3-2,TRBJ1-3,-,CASSQQGRNTIYF,TGTGCCAGCAGCCAGCAGGGGAGAAACACCATATATTTT
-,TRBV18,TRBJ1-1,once,CASSTMPLTRASTEAFF,TGTGCCAGCTCTACCATGCCGCTCACTAGGGCCAGCACTGAAGCTTTCTTT
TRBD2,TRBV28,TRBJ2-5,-,CASSPERGGWETQYF,TGTGCCAGCAGTCCAGAGCGGGGGGGCTGGGAGACCCAGTACTTC
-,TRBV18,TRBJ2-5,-,CASSPSLYSIPQETQYF,TGTGCCAGCTCCCCGTCGCTCTACAGCATACCCCAAGAGACCCAGTACTTC
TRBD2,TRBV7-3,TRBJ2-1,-,CASSPWGAGSSYNEQFF,TGTGCCAGCAGTCCCTGGGGAGCGGGGAGCTCCTACAATGAGCAGTTCTTC
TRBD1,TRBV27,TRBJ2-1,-,CASKRQGYNEQFF,TGTGCCAGCAAAAGACAGGGATACAATGAGCAGTTCTTC
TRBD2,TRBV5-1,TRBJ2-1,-,CASSLSIGGGTYNEQFF,TGCGCCAGCAGCTTGAGTATTGGCGGGGGGACCTACAATGAGCAGTTCTTC
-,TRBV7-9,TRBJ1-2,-,CASSRSNIEEAYGYTF,TGTGCCAGCAGCCGTTCCAATATAGAAGAAGCCTATGGCTACACCTTC
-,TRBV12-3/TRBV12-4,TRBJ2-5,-,CASSGLGQETQYF,TGTGCCAGCAGTGGACTGGGGCAAGAGACCCAGTACTTC
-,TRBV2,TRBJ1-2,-,CASSEAQAGYGYTF,TGTGCCAGCAGTGAAGCGCAGGCAGGCTATGGCTACACCTTC
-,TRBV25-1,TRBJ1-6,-,CASSLHRLNSPLHF,TGTGCCAGCAGTCTTCACAGGCTAAATTCACCCCTCCACTTT
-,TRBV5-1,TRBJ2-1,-,CASSLGVARGYNEQFF,TGCGCCAGCAGCTTGGGGGTCGCCCGGGGGTACAATGAGCAGTTCTTC
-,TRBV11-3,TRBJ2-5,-,CASTQGHREETQYF,TGTGCCAGCACCCAGGGCCATCGGGAGGAGACCCAGTACTTC
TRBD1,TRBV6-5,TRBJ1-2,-,CASRTGGRYGYTF,TGTGCCAGCAGGACAGGGGGCCGGTATGGCTACACCTTC
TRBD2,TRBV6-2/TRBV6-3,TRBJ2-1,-,CASSRTGSGGAGEQFF,TGTGCCAGCAGTAGGACAGGTAGCGGGGGGGCTGGTGAGCAGTTCTTC
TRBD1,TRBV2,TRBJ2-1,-,CASIRDSYNEQFF,TGTGCCAGCATCAGGGACAGCTACAATGAGCAGTTCTTC
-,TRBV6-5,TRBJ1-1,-,CASSYPGRLNTEAFF,TGTGCCAGCAGTTACCCCGGGAGGTTGAACACTGAAGCTTTCTTT
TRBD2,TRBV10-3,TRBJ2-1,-,CAIMASGSSYNEQFF,TGTGCCATCATGGCGAGCGGGAGCTCCTACAATGAGCAGTTCTTC
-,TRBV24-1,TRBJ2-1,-,CATSDLSGAGVHNEQFF,TGTGCCACCAGTGATTTGTCCGGAGCAGGGGTCCACAATGAGCAGTTCTTC